This T cell receptor (beta chain) comes out of a study of beta chain features in type 1 diabetes listed by TCRdb under 2018. Looking at the study overall: Patients and healthy donors did not differ in mean age, gender distribution, total cell number or subset yield. A total of approximately 100,000,000 sorted cells were examined across all samples, and the number of cells per subset was strongly correlated with RNA yield. In the study, recently diagnosed type 1 diabetes patients and matched healthy donors were compared on the TCRB repertoires of their sorted circulating CD4+ T cell subsets. Regulatory and stem cell-like memory subsets were isolated from only 8 patients and about eight healthy donors, whereas naive and central memory subsets came from all 30 or so donors. Points the paper makes about the study in general: Because cDNA was sequenced instead of genomic DNA, highly expressing activated cells could be over-represented, though the groups showed no difference in activation or CD3 levels. Type 1 diabetes patients showed a moderate but significant shortening of TCRB CDR3 length in all four CD4+ subsets. At VDJ recombination sites, patients with type 1 diabetes made fewer insertions and deleted more nucleotides, a pattern implying thymic rearrangement abnormalities. Because small numbers of individuals were included in the HLA sub-analyses, any influence of HLA type on TCRB rearrangement was left unresolved. Naive, central memory and regulatory TCRB repertoires appeared to be more similar among patients than among healthy donors. PCR might favor shorter templates, but patient and control samples were amplified and corrected together, so any skew would affect both groups equally.

All of the isolated RNA was reverse transcribed with the High Capacity cDNA Reverse Transcription Kit, so expressed TCRB transcripts were sequenced. Naive, central memory and regulatory T cell samples underwent deep immunoSEQ sequencing, averaging roughly 3.5 million total reads per sample. After sorted cells were lysed in RLT buffer, RNA was extracted with DNase-treated RNeasy Micro or Mini kits, with the choice depending on cell number. Each cell subset was processed separately to prevent cross-contamination, with patient and healthy donor samples processed together. TCRB sequences were amplified from cDNA with the immunoSEQ multiplex PCR, producing 87-bp fragments spanning the CDR3 region. The amplicons were sequenced using the Illumina HiSeq platform. The paper's data handling went like this. PCR bias was corrected computationally using synthetic template baselines, and reads within Hamming distance 2 were collapsed, with unmergeable singletons discarded. Reads were aligned to IMGT to assign V, D and J genes, CDR3 length, and insertions or deletions at six rearrangement sites. Within each subset, clonotype counts were normalized to the number of sorted cells before true diversity and Gini coefficients were calculated with the tcR R package. The overlap coefficient, calculated on TCRB nucleotide sequences, was used to measure repertoire sharing. As a proxy for the pre-selection repertoire, out-of-frame TCRB sequences from naive cells were analyzed. Held by TCRdb, this immuneACCESS table contains in-frame sequences only and omits some clones. Under half of the omission traces to an unresolved V gene where checked; the cause of the rest is unknown. The DNA was the basis for D and trimming; V, J and clone size are from that table. This sample is represented by around 450,000 clones; 11% of them were singletons. 0.04% to 0.05% of the sample comes from the top ten.

As to this clone: Its antigen remains unidentified. The record has no base qualities; no much larger clone is one base away. At the DNA level, this CDR3 is encoded by other sequences in the same sample as well.

The CDR3 holds 12 amino acids from the cysteine to the phenylalanine. The retained sequence is limited to the CDR3, 36 bases, with the frame set at the first base. The germline V gene gives CDR1 as SGHRS and CDR2 as YFSETQ. V drops 4 bases and J drops 5 bases, leaving 9 bases in between. From each donor, a single peripheral blood sample of roughly 0.11 L on average was drawn into heparinised tubes. Using a panel that included CD45RO, CCR7, CD25, CD127, CD95 and CD27, naive, central memory, regulatory and stem cell-like memory CD4+ T cells were sorted on a BD FACSAria II. All sorted populations exceeded 95% purity. Right away, PBMCs were isolated by Lymphoprep density gradient centrifugation and were stained directly, with no culture step. To minimize batch effects, samples were stained and sorted in pairs, one healthy donor with one patient per experiment.

This receptor chain uses TRBV5-1 and TRBJ2-5; a tentative D match to TRBD2 spans 5 bases. The sequenced sample consisted of naive CD4+ T cells from blood. What the cell subset or site label conveys for this sample: true naive CD4+ T cells. The TCR was taken from a woman between 18 and 29 years old in good health. The DNA sequence is as follows: TGCGCCAGCAGCAGTTCGGGGGAGACCCAGTACTTC. Translated, it reads CASSSSGETQYF.